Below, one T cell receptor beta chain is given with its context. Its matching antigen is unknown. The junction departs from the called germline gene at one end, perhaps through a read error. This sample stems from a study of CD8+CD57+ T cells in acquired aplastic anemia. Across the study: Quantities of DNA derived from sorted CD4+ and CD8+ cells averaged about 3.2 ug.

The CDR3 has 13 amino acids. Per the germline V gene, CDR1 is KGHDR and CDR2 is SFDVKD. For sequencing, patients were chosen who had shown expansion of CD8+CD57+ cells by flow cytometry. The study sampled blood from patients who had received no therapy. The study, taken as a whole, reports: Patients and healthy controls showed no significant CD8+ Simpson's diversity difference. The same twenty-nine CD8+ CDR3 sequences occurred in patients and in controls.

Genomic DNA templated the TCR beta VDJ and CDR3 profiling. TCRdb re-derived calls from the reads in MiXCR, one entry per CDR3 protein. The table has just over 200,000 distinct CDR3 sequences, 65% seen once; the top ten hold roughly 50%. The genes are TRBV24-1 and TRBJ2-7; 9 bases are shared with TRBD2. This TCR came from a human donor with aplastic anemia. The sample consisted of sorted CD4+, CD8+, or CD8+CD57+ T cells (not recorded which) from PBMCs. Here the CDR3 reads CAISDSGLAEQYF. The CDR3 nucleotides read TGTGCCATCAGTGATTCGGGACTAGCAGAGCAGTACTTC.